This T cell receptor beta chain was captured in a study of CD8+ T cells in alopecia areata. Overall study: Treated patients received severity scores based on the percentage of scalp area affected.

Treatment indicated: oral pan-JAK inhibitor, 5-10 mg twice daily. TCR sequencing used cDNA made by reverse transcription of extracted RNA. Method: immunoSEQ multiplex PCR; TCRdb's copy keeps in-frame clones and lacks some. The sample has approximately 200,000 clones, approximately 40% seen once. This CDR3 is built from 14 residues. CDR1 and CDR2 (germline): SGHRS, YFSETQ. With 4 bases removed from V and 6 bases from J, the gap between germline ends came to 15 bases. Here the sequenced sample was CD4+ T cells sorted from blood, taken at approximately week 37, from a patient treated with tofacitinib. The sequence was obtained from a human donor with alopecia areata. The rearrangement uses TRBV5-1 and TRBJ2-3; D is uncertain. The CDR3 sequence is CASSVDGSSDTQYF. The CDR3 nucleotides are TGCGCCAGCAGCGTGGACGGATCTTCGGATACGCAGTATTTT.